This TCR beta chain came from a study of blood T cell repertoires in COVID-19. For the study at large: Samples of COVID-19 (acute and convalescent) were obtained from the United States, Italy and Spain.

Donors were grouped by their self-reported clinical history. The length of the CDR3 is 14 residues. V lost 3 bases to trimming and J lost 4 bases, with 12 bases between them. Germline V gene lookup returns CDR1 LGHDT and CDR2 YNNKEL (reference sequence). In the original analysis: Amplified reference gene primers provided the basis for estimating nucleated cell counts. Here immunoSEQ multiplex PCR was the method, and the copy in TCRdb shows in-frame clones only, minus some. V, J and clone size derive from that table, while D and trimming were established from the DNA sequence. Among about 140,000 clones, approximately 84% were seen once, and the ten largest hold roughly 3.4%.

V and J are TRBV3-1 (or the pseudogene TRBV3-2) and TRBJ1-2; possibly TRBD1 for D (6 bases). This sequence originates from a woman in her fifties or sixties with acute COVID-19. Material: PBMCs or T cells enriched from blood (not recorded which). The CDR3 region has the DNA TGTGCCAGCAGCCAGGGGACAAGGGGCTATGGCTACACCTTC. Protein: CASSQGTRGYGYTF.